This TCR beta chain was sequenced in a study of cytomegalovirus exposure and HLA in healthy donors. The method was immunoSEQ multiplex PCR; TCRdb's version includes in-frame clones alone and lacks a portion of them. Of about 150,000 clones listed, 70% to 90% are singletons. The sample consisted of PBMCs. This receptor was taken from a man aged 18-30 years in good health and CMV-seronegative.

CDR3 loop: CASSEKMGGSYNSPLHF. CDR3 DNA sequence: TGTGCCAGCAGCGAAAAGATGGGGGGTTCCTATAATTCACCCCTCCACTTT. The V call is TRBV21-1, the J call TRBJ1-6. TRBV21-1 is annotated as a pseudogene. CDR3 size: 17 residues.